Included here is one T cell receptor beta chain sequence, with context. This sample was taken from a study of blood T cell repertoires in COVID-19. TCRdb's table, derived via immunoSEQ multiplex PCR, lists solely in-frame clones and lacks some. This table holds a few hundred thousand clones, approximately 91% found once. The CDR3 contains 15 residues. V dropped 7 bases and J dropped 0; count of bases not matched to a gene: 8. Germline V gene data show CDR1 as MDHEN and CDR2 as SYDVKM. The V call is TRBV28, the J call TRBJ2-7; TRBD2 matches at 8 bases. The sequencing input was peripheral blood. The clonotype was recovered from a woman in her twenties or thirties with COVID-19, enrolled during active disease. CDR3 bases: TGTGCCAGCAATAGTGCGGGAGGCTCCTCCTACGAGCAGTACTTC. Its translation is CASNSAGGSSYEQYF.